These T cell receptor beta chains were read from a single sample in a study of blood T cells in healthy people across ages. TCRdb fed the 5' RACE reads into MiXCR, producing one record per CDR3 protein. The data contain some 880,000 distinct CDR3 sequences, 35% to 40% of them singletons. The sequencing input was blood. These receptors were obtained from a young man in good health. CDR3s include the opening cysteine and the closing phenylalanine or tryptophan. Where a row states a size, it is once, few, many or the class of an expanded clone; other rows omit it.

J gene,clone size,V gene,CDR3 protein
TRBJ2-1,-,TRBV24-1,CATSDTGLGNNEQFF
TRBJ2-7,-,TRBV6-6,CASRTGSPHEQYF
TRBJ2-6,-,TRBV5-1,CASSPGDSGANVLTF
TRBJ2-5,-,TRBV7-2,CASSLVEIGRGKETQYF
TRBJ2-1,-,TRBV7-3,CASSLPGTGWGNEQFF
TRBJ1-4,-,TRBV7-7,CASSTSPGEKLFF
TRBJ2-3,-,TRBV2,CAGIKGSIATDTQYF
TRBJ1-5,few,TRBV15,CATSGDRNQPQHF
TRBJ1-3,few,TRBV6-2/TRBV6-3,CASSDITLRSHVGNTIYF
TRBJ1-4,-,TRBV7-8,CASSPNQGLFNEKLFF
TRBJ1-5,few,TRBV15,CATSRDRGNSNQPQHF
TRBJ1-1,many,TRBV4-3,CASSQDSNTEAFF